The 22 T cell receptor beta chains below come from one sample, sequenced in a study of blood T cell repertoires in COVID-19. TCRdb keeps only in-frame clones here, not all; method: immunoSEQ multiplex PCR. Here the sample spans 220,000 or so clones, nearly 90% being singletons. Sample: PBMCs or T cells enriched from blood (not recorded which). These receptors all come from a man aged 30 to 45 who had been exposed to COVID-19.

The chain couples TRBV7-9 to TRBJ2-1; 12 bases are shared with TRBD2. With 5 bases clipped from V and 2 bases from J, the junction kept 7 bases outside the gene matches. The CDR3 consists of 17 residues. Germline CDR1 reads SEHNR; CDR2 reads FQNEAQ (reference sequence). The CDR3 loop reads CASSRGLAGNPYNEQFF. In DNA form, the CDR3 reads TGTGCCAGCAGCCGTGGACTAGCGGGAAACCCCTACAATGAGCAGTTCTTC.

The genes are TRBV6-5 and TRBJ2-3, with 9 bases lining up with TRBD2. There are 14 residues in the CDR3. Germline-derived CDR1 and CDR2 are MNHEY and SVGAGI. V lost 7 bases, J lost 4 bases, and 6 bases stayed unmatched. CDR3 nucleotides: TGTGCCAGCATAGCGGGGGTCAGGGCAGATACGCAGTATTTT. It is translated as CASIAGVRADTQYF.

The gene calls are TRBV11-2 and TRBJ2-1, with 9 nucleotides matching TRBD1. Trimming took 5 bases from V and 5 from J; bases not matched to a gene: 7. CDR1 and CDR2 (germline): SGHAT, FQNNGV. The CDR3 runs to 15 residues. CDR3 bases: TGTGCCAGCAGCCCTGGGACAGGGACGGACAATGAGCAGTTCTTC. It encodes CASSPGTGTDNEQFF.

J is TRBJ1-4 and V is TRBV6-6, with D perhaps matching TRBD1 (6 bases). The CDR3 length is 15 residues. The V gene lost 5 bases and the J gene lost 0 bases, with 10 bases spanning the gap. In germline, CDR1 is MNHNY, CDR2 SVGAGI (reference sequence). This CDR3 reads CASSRQETTNEKLFF. CDR3 sequence (DNA): TGTGCCAGCAGTAGACAGGAGACAACTAATGAAAAACTGTTTTTT.

The chain has TRBV5-5 and TRBJ2-5; 7 bases fit TRBD1. The CDR3 runs to 14 residues. The germline V gene encodes CDR1 SGHKS and CDR2 YYEKEE (reference sequence). Unmatched junction bases numbered 6, after V lost 4 bases and J lost 3 bases. DNA of the CDR3: TGTGCCAGCAGCCGTCCGACAGGGAAAGAGACCCAGTACTTC. The encoded protein is CASSRPTGKETQYF. The full variable domain, its missing parts supplied by reference TRBV5-5 and TRBJ2-5, is DAGVTQSPTHLIKTRGQQVTLRCSPISGHKSVSWYQQVLGQGPQFIFQYYEKEERGRGNFPDRFSARQFPNYSSELNVNALLLGDSALYLCASSRPTGKETQYFGPGTRLLVL.

The gene calls are TRBV9 and TRBJ2-7, with 8 bases identical to TRBD1. Germline values: CDR1 SGDLS, CDR2 YYNGEE. CDR3 size: 13 residues. Trimming at V came to 3 bases and at J to 3 bases, leaving 2 bases not matched to a gene. The DNA of the CDR3 is TGTGCCAGCAGCGAGGGGACAGGCTACGAGCAGTACTTC. Its protein is CASSEGTGYEQYF.

The V call is TRBV29-1, the J call TRBJ2-7; weak D call: TRBD2 (5 bases). The germline V gene has CDR1 SQVTM and CDR2 ANQGSEA. This CDR3 is built from 15 residues. The V end lost 2 bases, the J end lost 6 bases, and 20 bases lay between the germline ends. CDR3 DNA sequence: TGCAGCGTTGAAAGTGTAATAACGGGGAGCAGCGAGCAGTACTTC. Its translation: CSVESVITGSSEQYF.

The V gene is TRBV2, the J gene TRBJ1-1; TRBD1 matches at 9 bases. The trim removed 7 bases at V and 7 bases at J, leaving 13 bases unmatched. Germline V gene sequence: CDR1 SNHLY, CDR2 FYNNEI. The CDR3 has 15 amino acids. CDR3 amino acids: CASNLDLQGAGEAFF. CDR3 nucleotides: TGTGCCAGCAATCTAGATTTACAGGGGGCGGGTGAAGCTTTCTTT. The entire variable domain, with the rest obtained from reference TRBV2 and TRBJ1-1, is as follows: EPEVTQTPSHQVTQMGQEVILRCVPISNHLYFYWYRQILGQKVEFLVSFYNNEISEKSEIFDDQFSVERPDGSNFTLKIRSTKLEDSAMYFCASNLDLQGAGEAFFGQGTRLTVV.

This chain joins TRBV5-6 and TRBJ1-6, with D perhaps TRBD1 (5 bases). The CDR3 sequence is 14 residues long. V was pared by 2 bases and J by 7 bases, with 10 bases between. Germline V lookup: CDR1 SGHDT, CDR2 YYEEEE. The DNA for the CDR3 is TGTGCCAGCAGCTTTTACGGGGGAAATTCACCCCTCCACTTT. It is translated as CASSFYGGNSPLHF.

The genes are TRBV19 and TRBJ1-5; possibly TRBD1 for D (5 bases). CDR3 length equals 15 residues. Germline CDR1 is LNHDA and CDR2 is SQIVND (reference sequence). Trimming shortened V by 7 bases and J by 4 bases, and 17 bases separated the two germline ends. CDR3 DNA sequence: TGTGCCAGTACCCAATCGGGGAGGGGTAATCAGCCCCAGCATTTT. It is translated as CASTQSGRGNQPQHF.

The chain recombines TRBV4-3 with TRBJ2-1; 8 bases agree with TRBD1. This CDR3 is built from 16 residues. Germline V gene data show CDR1 as LGHNA and CDR2 as YSLEER. With 2 bases clipped from V and 8 bases from J, the junction kept 11 bases outside the gene matches. The CDR3 is CASSQSLDRAGDEQFF. The CDR3 bases are TGCGCCAGCAGCCAATCCCTGGACAGGGCAGGAGATGAGCAGTTCTTC.

The rearrangement uses TRBV20-1 and TRBJ2-2; 14 bases fit TRBD2. Trimming took 3 bases from V and 6 from J; bases not matched to a gene: 6. Germline V gene lookup returns CDR1 DFQATT and CDR2 SNEGSKA (reference sequence). This CDR3 spans 16 amino acids. This chain's CDR3 is CSASDGTSGGPGELFF. CDR3 DNA: TGCAGTGCTAGTGATGGGACTAGCGGGGGCCCCGGGGAGCTGTTTTTT.

CDR3: CASSQGGLAALSNEQFF. The CDR3 DNA sequence: TGTGCCAGCAGCCAAGGGGGACTCGCCGCCCTTTCCAATGAGCAGTTCTTC. J is TRBJ2-1 and V is TRBV4-2; a possible D gene is TRBD2 (6 bases). Per germline, CDR1 LGHNA and CDR2 YNFKEQ. The ends were cut back, 1 base at V and 6 bases at J, with 19 bases in the middle. There are 17 residues in the CDR3.

The genes are TRBV9 and TRBJ2-1, with 10 bases identical to TRBD2. The trim removed 2 bases at V and 7 bases at J, leaving 9 bases unmatched. The germline CDR1 and CDR2 sequences are SGDLS and YYNGEE. The CDR3 sequence is 16 residues long. CDR3 residues: CASSVVSGGVINEQFF. As DNA, the CDR3 is TGTGCCAGCAGCGTTGTGAGCGGGGGGGTTATTAATGAGCAGTTCTTC.

The chain links TRBV27 to TRBJ2-5, with 7 nucleotides matching TRBD1. CDR1 and CDR2 from the germline V gene are MNHEY and SMNVEV (reference sequence). The CDR3 sequence is 14 residues long. V dropped 6 bases and J dropped 5; count of bases not matched to a gene: 9. The CDR3 region has the DNA TGTGCCAGCAGCACCGGGACAGAGTACGAGACCCAGTACTTC. Protein sequence: CASSTGTEYETQYF.

The V call is TRBV5-1, the J call TRBJ2-2, with D perhaps matching TRBD2 (5 bases). With 0 bases removed from V and 0 bases from J, the gap between germline ends came to 12 bases. Germline CDR1 SGHRS, CDR2 YFSETQ. The length of the CDR3 is 17 residues. CDR3 coding DNA: TGCGCCAGCAGCTTGGTCCCCGGGGTAGCGAACACCGGGGAGCTGTTTTTT. As protein: CASSLVPGVANTGELFF.

V usage is TRBV5-1 and J usage is TRBJ2-2; 11 nucleotides agree with TRBD1. The V gene's germline CDR1 is SGHRS and CDR2 YFSETQ. J gave up 6 bases and V 1 base, and 5 bases lay outside the gene matches. The CDR3 totals 16 residues. The CDR3 DNA is TGCGCCAGCAGCTTGACCGGGACAGGGGGTGCCGGGGAGCTGTTTTTT. Amino acid sequence: CASSLTGTGGAGELFF.

The chain has TRBV19 and TRBJ2-1; D may be TRBD2 (5 bases). CDR1 LNHDA and CDR2 SQIVND come from the germline V gene (reference sequence). CDR3 size: 14 residues. The V end was cut by 0 bases, the J end by 7 bases, with 10 bases between. This CDR3 reads CASSIDPGGNEQFF. CDR3 DNA sequence: TGTGCCAGTAGTATAGATCCCGGAGGAAATGAGCAGTTCTTC.

V and J are TRBV5-4 and TRBJ1-6; D might be TRBD1 (5 bases). Germline V CDR1 and CDR2: SGHNT, YYREEE (reference sequence). This CDR3 has 14 residues. Trimming stripped 6 bases from V and 9 bases from J, with 16 bases between. The DNA for the CDR3 is TGTGCCAGCACCGTCACATCGCAGGGTTCACCCCTCCACTTT. Translated, it gives CASTVTSQGSPLHF.

This chain joins TRBV6-1 and TRBJ1-2; D may be TRBD1 (5 bases). Trimming pared 1 base from V and 1 base from J, leaving 10 bases between. This CDR3 has 15 residues. Germline CDR1 reads MNHNS; CDR2 reads SASEGT. CDR3 DNA: TGTGCCAGCAGTGAAGTATTTGACAGTAACTATGGCTACACCTTC. It specifies CASSEVFDSNYGYTF.

The chain links TRBV5-1 to TRBJ2-1; no definite D call. Trimming pared 0 bases from V and 5 bases from J, leaving 6 bases between. CDR1 is SGHRS, CDR2 YFSETQ, per germline. CDR3 size: 13 residues. Written as DNA, the CDR3 is TGCGCCAGCAGCTTGGAAGCGAACAATGAGCAGTTCTTC. Protein product: CASSLEANNEQFF.

This chain uses TRBV6-2 or TRBV6-3 with TRBJ2-5; TRBD2 matches 11 bases. V lost 2 bases and J lost 0; bases outside the gene matches: 2. The CDR3 is made up of 16 amino acids. CDR1 is MNHEY, CDR2 SVGEGT, per germline. CDR3 region: CASSYTSGGYQETQYF. CDR3 sequence (DNA): TGTGCCAGCAGTTACACTAGCGGGGGATACCAAGAGACCCAGTACTTC.